This T cell receptor (beta chain) was identified during a study of T-cell memory formation after mild COVID-19. General observations from the study: Whether second-wave clones peaking at day 37 were SARS-CoV-2 specific went unconfirmed. Pre-infection memory showed some responding clones, and this suggested that cross-reactive memory joined.

As to this clonotype: Its target is unknown. The junction shows a germline mismatch at one end, possibly a read error.

The CDR3 has 13 residues. Germline CDR1 reads KGHDR; CDR2 reads SFDVKD. TCRalpha and TCRbeta libraries used 5'RACE with constant-segment primers and UMIs. Each CDR3 protein gets one entry after TCRdb re-called the 5' RACE reads with MiXCR. The sample has fewer than 600,000 distinct CDR3 sequences, about a fifth seen once. The V call is TRBV24-1, the J call TRBJ2-2; D uncertain. This TCR came from an adult woman who had mild COVID-19 (a few samples of this study predate the infection). Cell type and time point are not known. Sequencing input: PBMCs or a T cell subset sorted from them (not recorded which). The CDR3 sequence: CATSDVNAGELFF. CDR3 coding DNA: TGTGCCACCAGTGATGTGAACGCCGGGGAGCTGTTTTTT.